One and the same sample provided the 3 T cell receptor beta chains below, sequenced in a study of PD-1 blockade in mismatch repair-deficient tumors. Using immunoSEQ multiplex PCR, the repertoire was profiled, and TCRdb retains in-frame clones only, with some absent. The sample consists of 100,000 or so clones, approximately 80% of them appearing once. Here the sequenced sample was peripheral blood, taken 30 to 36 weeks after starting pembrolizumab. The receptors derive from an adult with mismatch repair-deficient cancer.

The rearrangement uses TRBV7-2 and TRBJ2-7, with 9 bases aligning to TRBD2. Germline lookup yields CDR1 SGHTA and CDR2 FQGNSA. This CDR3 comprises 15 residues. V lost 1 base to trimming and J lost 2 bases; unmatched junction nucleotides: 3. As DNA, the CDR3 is TGTGCCAGCAGCTTAGAAGCTAGCGGGACCTACGAGCAGTACTTC. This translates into CASSLEASGTYEQYF.

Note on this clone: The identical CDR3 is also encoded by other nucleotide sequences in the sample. The CDR3 sequence is CASSLSSGSNYEQYF. DNA of the CDR3: TGTGCCAGCAGCTTGTCTAGCGGGAGTAATTACGAGCAGTACTTC. The chain couples TRBV7-2 to TRBJ2-7; 10 bases are a match to TRBD2. Trimming cost V 3 bases and J 4 bases; bases outside gene matches: 6. The CDR3 is 15 residues long. Germline lookup yields CDR1 SGHTA and CDR2 FQGNSA.

The CDR3 here is CASSLGGRGGTYEQYF. The CDR3, as DNA: TGTGCCAGCAGCTTAGGGGGCCGCGGGGGGACCTACGAGCAGTACTTC. V usage is TRBV7-9 and J usage is TRBJ2-7; 8 bases line up with TRBD2. Germline values: CDR1 SEHNR, CDR2 FQNEAQ (reference sequence). The junction had 7 bases not matched to a gene; V was cut back by 1 base and J by 2 bases. CDR3 length: 16 amino acids.